These 20 T cell receptor beta chains originate from one sample sequenced in a study of T-cell memory formation after mild COVID-19. In TCRdb, the 5' RACE reads were re-called with MiXCR into one record per CDR3 protein. The sample includes 100,000 to 150,000 distinct CDR3 sequences, 15% to 20% of them seen just once. The sample taken for sequencing was PBMCs or a T cell subset sorted from them (not recorded which). The source of these receptors is a man aged 18 to 35 who had mild COVID-19 (a few samples of this study predate the infection). Cell type and time point are not known.

The chain couples TRBV7-9 to TRBJ2-2; D not certain. V gave up 5 bases and J gave up 0 bases, with 13 bases separating them. This CDR3 has 16 residues. Germline V gene sequence: CDR1 SEHNR, CDR2 FQNEAQ (reference sequence). This CDR3 is CASSPVGRANTGELFF. CDR3 bases: TGTGCCAGCAGCCCAGTCGGGCGAGCGAACACCGGGGAGCTGTTTTTT.

The chain couples TRBV4-1 to TRBJ1-1; D not certain. The germline gives CDR1 MGHRA, CDR2 YSYEKL. Trimming removed 0 bases from V and 4 bases from J, with 9 bases in between. The CDR3 contains 14 residues. CDR3 in amino acids: CASSQDLGATEAFF. CDR3 nucleotides: TGCGCCAGCAGCCAAGATCTCGGCGCCACTGAAGCTTTCTTT.

The chain uses TRBV5-1 and TRBJ2-6; possibly TRBD1 for D (6 bases). CDR1 and CDR2 from the germline V gene are SGHRS and YFSETQ. This CDR3 has 18 residues. V lost 4 bases to trimming and J lost 0 bases, with 17 bases between them. The CDR3 nucleotides are TGCGCCAGCAGCCGGAACCCTCGGGACATCTCTGGGGCCAACGTCCTGACTTTC. The encoded protein is CASSRNPRDISGANVLTF.

The chain joins TRBV15 to TRBJ1-5; D perhaps matches TRBD1 (5 bases). V was cut by 0 bases and J by 7 bases, with 16 bases left in between. This CDR3 has 16 amino acids. The germline V gene has CDR1 LNHNV and CDR2 YYDKDF (reference sequence). The CDR3 nucleotides are TGTGCCACCAGCAGAGATGGGCTGGCGGGGCGACAGCCCCAGCATTTT. This encodes CATSRDGLAGRQPQHF.

This clonotype was counted only a few times. V gene TRBV7-2 combines with J gene TRBJ1-5; D not certain. The CDR3 extends over 11 amino acids. Germline CDR1 reads SGHTA; CDR2 reads FQGNSA. Between the trimmed V and J ends, which lost 1 base and 8 bases, there was a span of 3 bases. The CDR3 sequence: CASSLGEPQHF. The CDR3 nucleotides read TGTGCCAGCAGCTTAGGGGAGCCCCAGCATTTT.

Only a few counts were recorded for this clonotype. The chain joins TRBV9 to TRBJ2-7, with TRBD2 as a possible D gene (5 bases). The length of the CDR3 is 14 residues. CDR1 SGDLS and CDR2 YYNGEE come from the germline V gene. Trimming stripped 0 bases from V and 2 bases from J, with 9 bases between. The CDR3 coding sequence is TGTGCCAGCAGCGTAGGAGGGAAGGCCTACGAGCAGTACTTC. Its protein is CASSVGGKAYEQYF.

This clonotype was detected only a few times. The rearrangement links TRBV12-3 or TRBV12-4 to TRBJ2-3, with 7 bases matching TRBD2. V dropped 6 bases and J dropped 6; count of bases not matched to a gene: 12. This CDR3 comprises 15 residues. The CDR3 bases are TGTGCCAGCAGCCTTGGATCGGGGGGAGGGGATACGCAGTATTTT. This gives the protein CASSLGSGGGDTQYF.

The table lists this clonotype with a few counts. The chain employs TRBV5-1 and TRBJ2-7; D gene ambiguous. Trimming removed 1 base at V and 5 bases at J, with 16 bases between. Per germline, CDR1 SGHRS and CDR2 YFSETQ. This CDR3 is built from 15 residues. CDR3 residues: CASSLRPDVVHEQYF. The CDR3 bases are TGCGCCAGCAGCTTGCGACCGGACGTCGTCCACGAGCAGTACTTC.

Only a few counts were recorded for this clonotype. The chain employs TRBV11-1 and TRBJ1-6; 9 bases fit TRBD1. The CDR3 is 17 residues long. V lost 3 bases to trimming and J lost 7 bases; unmatched junction nucleotides: 10. Germline CDR1 SGHAT, CDR2 FQDESV (reference sequence). This CDR3 is CASSFSARGQGNSPLHF. The CDR3 coding sequence is TGTGCCAGCAGCTTCTCAGCTCGCGGACAGGGGAATTCACCCCTCCACTTT.

V usage is TRBV7-9 and J usage is TRBJ2-5, with D tentatively TRBD2 (5 bases). The CDR3 is made up of 12 amino acids. Germline V gene lookup returns CDR1 SEHNR and CDR2 FQNEAQ (reference sequence). V lost 10 bases, J lost 5 bases, and 14 bases lay in between. The CDR3, as DNA: TGTGCCATACAACCGCGCGGGGAGACCCAGTACTTC. This encodes CAIQPRGETQYF.

This rearrangement joins TRBV30 to TRBJ2-7; the match to TRBD1 covers 7 bases. Germline assignment: CDR1 GTSNPN and CDR2 SVGIG (reference sequence). The CDR3 is 11 amino acids. J was trimmed by 7 bases and V by 2 bases; bases with no gene match: 2. The CDR3 spells CAWSRGPEQYF. Written as DNA, the CDR3 is TGTGCCTGGAGTAGGGGGCCGGAGCAGTACTTC.

The chain carries TRBV5-1 and TRBJ2-5; 7 nucleotides agree with TRBD2. Losses at the gene ends were 1 base for V and 3 bases for J; bases not matched to a gene: 3. Germline V gene data show CDR1 as SGHRS and CDR2 as YFSETQ. The CDR3 runs to 14 residues. The CDR3 sequence is CASSLRSGEETQYF. In nucleotides, the CDR3 is TGCGCCAGCAGCTTGCGCAGCGGGGAAGAGACCCAGTACTTC.

This clonotype was detected ten times or more. This chain uses TRBV20-1 with TRBJ2-7; 7 bases agree with TRBD1. This CDR3 has 12 amino acids. Germline V gene lookup returns CDR1 DFQATT and CDR2 SNEGSKA (reference sequence). V shed 7 bases, J shed 6 bases, and the junction held 9 bases outside the gene matches. DNA for the CDR3: TGCAGTGTTCCTACACAGGGGTCCGAGCAGTACGTC. Its protein is CSVPTQGSEQYV.

DNA of the CDR3: TGTGCCAGCAGCCTACAGGGGGTTTACACAGATACGCAGTATTTT. This translates into CASSLQGVYTDTQYF. The chain is built from TRBV6-5 and TRBJ2-3, with 8 bases that match TRBD1. The CDR3 is made up of 15 amino acids. Looked up from germline, CDR1 is MNHEY and CDR2 is SVGAGI. Unmatched junction bases numbered 7, after V lost 6 bases and J lost 2 bases.

There are a few counts of this clonotype. The rearrangement joins TRBV5-1 to TRBJ2-3, with 7 bases fitting TRBD1. CDR1 and CDR2 from the germline V gene are SGHRS and YFSETQ. The CDR3 runs to 15 residues. Unmatched junction bases numbered 7, after V lost 0 bases and J lost 6 bases. DNA of the CDR3: TGCGCCAGCAGCTTGGAAGACAGGGTCGGGGATACGCAGTATTTT. Its translation is CASSLEDRVGDTQYF.

This chain joins TRBV7-2 and TRBJ1-1; possible D gene TRBD1, 6 bases. V dropped 4 bases and J dropped 5 bases, with 14 bases sitting between them. This CDR3 spans 14 amino acids. From germline, CDR1 is SGHTA and CDR2 FQGNSA. The CDR3 here is CASSSQGRGTEAFF. In DNA, the CDR3 is TGTGCCAGCAGCTCACAGGGTAGAGGGACTGAAGCTTTCTTT.

The chain links TRBV16 to TRBJ2-2; D unresolved. The CDR3 sequence is 14 residues long. Germline CDR1 is KGHSY and CDR2 is FQNENV. The germline V and J ends were trimmed by 0 bases and 9 bases, with 11 bases remaining between them. For the CDR3, the DNA is TGTGCCAGCAGCCAATCCTCCCTGGGCAGGGAGCTGTTTTTT. Its translation: CASSQSSLGRELFF.

The CDR3 nucleotides read TGCAGTGCCCCCACGGCTAGCGGGGGCGGCGATACGCAGTATTTT. It specifies CSAPTASGGGDTQYF. This sequence joins TRBV20-1 and TRBJ2-3; 10 bases are a match to TRBD2. CDR1 is DFQATT, CDR2 SNEGSKA, per germline (reference sequence). This CDR3 spans 15 amino acids. Trimming took 6 bases from V and 6 from J; bases not matched to a gene: 12.

This clonotype was picked up a small number of times. J is TRBJ2-1 and V is TRBV28, with D possibly matching TRBD1 (6 bases). The CDR3 covers 13 residues. Trimming stripped 2 bases from V and 7 bases from J, with 9 bases between. Germline CDR1 MDHEN, CDR2 SYDVKM. This chain's CDR3 is CASSLGQLNEQFF. CDR3 DNA: TGTGCCAGCAGTTTAGGACAGTTGAATGAGCAGTTCTTC.

A few counts support this clonotype. The chain combines TRBV15 with TRBJ2-1, with a tentative D call TRBD1 (5 bases). The CDR3 consists of 14 residues. CDR1 LNHNV and CDR2 YYDKDF come from the germline V gene (reference sequence). Trimming shortened V by 0 bases and J by 7 bases, and 10 bases separated the two germline ends. The CDR3 nucleotides read TGTGCCACCAGCAGAGATTCCAAGGGGAATGAGCAGTTCTTC. Translation: CATSRDSKGNEQFF.